Each of the 32 T cell receptor beta chains below was sequenced from the same sample in a study of blood T cell repertoires in COVID-19. TCRdb keeps only in-frame clones here, not all; method: immunoSEQ multiplex PCR. The sample lists some 100,000 clones, about nine tenths occurring once. Input material: peripheral blood. All receptors derive from a man aged 50 or older with acute or convalescent COVID-19.

This clone was seen just once. The chain carries TRBV14 and TRBJ2-7; 7 positions match TRBD2. Germline V lookup: CDR1 SGHDN, CDR2 FVKESK. V shed 3 bases, J shed 3 bases, and the junction held 2 bases outside the gene matches. This CDR3 comprises 13 residues. For the CDR3, the DNA is TGTGCCAGCAGCCATCAGCGGGGCTACGAGCAGTACTTC. The encoded protein is CASSHQRGYEQYF.

The genes are TRBV4-1 and TRBJ1-6; 9 nucleotides line up with TRBD1. CDR3 length equals 16 residues. Losses at the gene ends were 2 bases for V and 4 bases for J; bases not matched to a gene: 3. The germline CDR1 and CDR2 sequences are MGHRA and YSYEKL. CDR3 in amino acids: CASSQLGQGYNSPLHF. CDR3 bases: TGCGCCAGCAGCCAATTGGGACAGGGTTATAATTCACCCCTCCACTTT.

V and J are TRBV2 and TRBJ1-5; D perhaps matches TRBD1 (6 bases). The CDR3 consists of 16 residues. The V end lost 5 bases, the J end lost 0 bases, and 14 bases lay between the germline ends. Germline CDR1 SNHLY, CDR2 FYNNEI. The CDR3 spells CASSQPTGFSNQPQHF. CDR3 DNA sequence: TGTGCCAGCAGTCAGCCTACAGGGTTTAGCAATCAGCCCCAGCATTTT.

The V gene is TRBV20-1, the J gene TRBJ2-1; no definite D call. CDR3 length: 11 amino acids. Trimming took 3 bases from V and 7 from J, leaving 7 bases between them. Germline V gene sequence: CDR1 DFQATT, CDR2 SNEGSKA (reference sequence). CDR3 sequence: CSARLRNEQFF. CDR3 sequence (DNA): TGCAGTGCTAGGCTTAGAAATGAGCAGTTCTTC.

The chain uses TRBV19 and TRBJ2-1; TRBD2 matches 10 bases. CDR3 length equals 16 residues. J gave up 10 bases and V 0 bases, and 9 bases lay outside the gene matches. Germline assignment: CDR1 LNHDA and CDR2 SQIVND (reference sequence). DNA for the CDR3: TGTGCCAGTAGTATAGATCGGCTAGCGGGAGTGGGGGAGCAGTTCTTC. Its protein product is CASSIDRLAGVGEQFF.

The V call is TRBV5-1, the J call TRBJ2-7; 11 bases are shared with TRBD2. The germline V gene has CDR1 SGHRS and CDR2 YFSETQ. The CDR3 loop spans 15 amino acids. V was clipped by 3 bases and J by 3 bases; unmatched bases: 5. The CDR3, as DNA: TGCGCCAGCAGCTCGGTGGGGACTAGCGGCTACGAGCAGTACTTC. It translates to CASSSVGTSGYEQYF.

The genes are TRBV7-9 and TRBJ1-1, with D perhaps TRBD1 (6 bases). The V and J ends lost 5 bases and 0 bases respectively, with 13 bases between them. CDR1 SEHNR and CDR2 FQNEAQ come from the germline V gene (reference sequence). This CDR3 spans 15 amino acids. CDR3 in DNA: TGTGCCAGCAGCCTCACAGGGCTGGTGAACACTGAAGCTTTCTTT. As protein: CASSLTGLVNTEAFF.

The V call is TRBV23-1, the J call TRBJ2-5; 7 nucleotides align to TRBD1. TRBV23-1 is reported as an ORF; its role is uncertain. The CDR3 length is 17 residues. V lost 2 bases to trimming and J lost 1 base; unmatched junction nucleotides: 10. CDR3 bases: TGCGCCAGCAGTCAACTGTGGATTGGACAGGTCCAAGAGACCCAGTACTTC. Amino acids: CASSQLWIGQVQETQYF.

The rearrangement joins TRBV3-1 (or the pseudogene TRBV3-2) to TRBJ1-2; the D gene is possibly TRBD1 (5 bases). Germline-derived CDR1 and CDR2 are LGHDT and YNNKEL (reference sequence). CDR3 size: 15 residues. Trimming stripped 5 bases from V and 8 bases from J, with 21 bases between. The CDR3: CASSTLRLGDSGYTF. For the CDR3, the DNA is TGTGCCAGCAGCACCCTCCGACTAGGCGACAGCGGCTACACCTTC.

The rearrangement uses TRBV30 and TRBJ2-7, with 12 bases fitting TRBD2. Germline V gene sequence: CDR1 GTSNPN, CDR2 SVGIG (reference sequence). CDR3 size: 14 residues. Losses at the gene ends were 1 base for V and 7 bases for J; bases not matched to a gene: 5. The CDR3 sequence is CAWSDLAGGGEQYF. CDR3 nucleotide sequence: TGTGCCTGGAGTGACCTAGCGGGAGGGGGAGAGCAGTACTTC.

The V call is TRBV30, the J call TRBJ1-2; 10 bases fit TRBD1. V trimming: 3 bases; J trimming: 4 bases; junction bases outside the gene matches: 5. The CDR3 consists of 14 residues. Per germline, CDR1 GTSNPN and CDR2 SVGIG (reference sequence). The DNA of the CDR3 is TGTGCCTGGAGACGGACAGGGGGATTCTATGGCTACACCTTC. This codes for CAWRRTGGFYGYTF.

The V and J genes are TRBV5-1 and TRBJ2-5; D is possibly TRBD1 (5 bases). Germline V lookup: CDR1 SGHRS, CDR2 YFSETQ. The V end was cut by 3 bases, the J end by 5 bases, with 17 bases between. The CDR3 covers 15 residues. The CDR3 region is CASSSTQGGWETQYF. The CDR3 DNA follows: TGCGCCAGCAGCTCAACCCAGGGTGGATGGGAGACCCAGTACTTC.

The rearrangement links TRBV5-1 to TRBJ2-7; tentative D call: TRBD1 (7 bases). The ends were cut back, 6 bases at V and 7 bases at J, with 17 bases in the middle. From germline, CDR1 is SGHRS and CDR2 YFSETQ. The CDR3 is 13 amino acids. This chain's CDR3 is CASKQGGVGEQYF. The CDR3, as DNA: TGCGCCAGCAAGCAGGGGGGAGTGGGGGAGCAGTACTTC.

This chain joins TRBV19 and TRBJ2-7, with D uncertain. V dropped 6 bases and J dropped 2 bases, with 5 bases sitting between them. CDR1 and CDR2 (germline): LNHDA, SQIVND (reference sequence). The CDR3 has 11 amino acids. CDR3 region: CASRNTYEQYF. The CDR3, as DNA: TGTGCCAGTAGGAACACCTACGAGCAGTACTTC.

The chain employs TRBV3-1 (or the pseudogene TRBV3-2) and TRBJ2-5; the match to TRBD2 covers 11 bases. V trimming: 5 bases; J trimming: 1 base; junction bases outside the gene matches: 15. The length of the CDR3 is 19 residues. Looked up from germline, CDR1 is LGHDT and CDR2 is YNNKEL (reference sequence). DNA for the CDR3: TGTGCCAGCAGCTCCCGGGGGGCCGGGACTAGCGGTTTCCAAGAGACCCAGTACTTC. Its translation: CASSSRGAGTSGFQETQYF.

This sequence joins TRBV4-1 and TRBJ1-2; possibly TRBD1 for D (5 bases). V lost 3 bases and J lost 7, with 15 bases in between. CDR3 length: 14 residues. Germline loops: CDR1 MGHRA, CDR2 YSYEKL. CDR3 DNA: TGCGCCAGCAGCCACGGGGGTCTGGCCGGTGGCTACACCTTC. Protein: CASSHGGLAGGYTF.

CDR3: CASSLGQRNEQFF. The CDR3 DNA reads as TGCGCCAGCAGCTTGGGCCAGCGGAATGAGCAGTTCTTC. V and J are TRBV5-1 and TRBJ2-1; a weak D match, TRBD2 (5 bases). The CDR3 length is 13 residues. The V end lost 0 bases, the J end lost 7 bases, and 8 bases lay between the germline ends. Germline loops: CDR1 SGHRS, CDR2 YFSETQ.

The chain is built from TRBV6-5 and TRBJ2-5; 8 nucleotides line up with TRBD1. The V and J ends lost 5 bases and 6 bases, in that order; junction bases with no gene match: 11. Germline V gene lookup returns CDR1 MNHEY and CDR2 SVGAGI. CDR3 length: 15 residues. The CDR3 is CASSTDRVVRKTQYF. The CDR3 DNA follows: TGTGCCAGCAGTACGGACAGGGTTGTTCGAAAGACCCAGTACTTC.

This clone was picked up one time. This sequence joins TRBV24-1 and TRBJ2-2; 8 bases are shared with TRBD1. The CDR3 contains 14 residues. Trimming took 9 bases from V and 4 from J; bases not matched to a gene: 6. Germline V gene sequence: CDR1 KGHDR, CDR2 SFDVKD. Here the CDR3 reads CATSGGLSTGELFF. In nucleotides, the CDR3 is TGTGCCACCTCAGGGGGCTTGAGCACCGGGGAGCTGTTTTTT.

The chain couples TRBV5-6 to TRBJ2-7, with 8 bases lining up with TRBD2. Germline V CDR1 and CDR2: SGHDT, YYEEEE. The CDR3 is 16 residues long. V dropped 4 bases and J dropped 0; count of bases not matched to a gene: 9. DNA of the CDR3: TGTGCCAGCAGCCGGATGAGCGGGACTAGCTCCTACGAGCAGTACTTC. Protein: CASSRMSGTSSYEQYF.

The V and J genes are TRBV19 and TRBJ2-3, with 8 bases matching TRBD1. Germline values: CDR1 LNHDA, CDR2 SQIVND (reference sequence). Germline trimming cut 2 bases from V and 2 bases from J; bases unmatched to any gene: 3. The CDR3 contains 15 residues. CDR3 loop: CASSIRTGLTDTQYF. The CDR3 DNA reads as TGTGCCAGTAGTATAAGGACAGGGCTCACAGATACGCAGTATTTT. The full variable domain, completed using reference TRBV19 and TRBJ2-3, is DGGITQSPKYLFRKEGQNVTLSCEQNLNHDAMYWYRQDPGQGLRLIYYSQIVNDFQKGDIAEGYSVSREKKESFPLTVTSAQKNPTAFYLCASSIRTGLTDTQYFGPGTRLTVL.

The chain employs TRBV12-5 and TRBJ1-3; D ambiguous. The CDR3 sequence is 14 residues long. Germline CDR1 is LGHNT and CDR2 is FRNRAP. The germline V and J ends were trimmed by 5 bases and 0 bases, with 8 bases remaining between them. The CDR3 DNA is TGTGCTAGTGGTGTCGGTAGCTCTGGAAACACCATATATTTT. Translating it yields CASGVGSSGNTIYF.

CDR3 protein: CASSLIKGARGETQYF. The CDR3 DNA reads as TGTGCCAGCAGTTTAATCAAGGGCGCCCGCGGGGAGACCCAGTACTTC. The J gene is TRBJ2-5, the V gene TRBV25-1; D possibly corresponds to TRBD2 (5 bases). The CDR3 runs 16 residues. Germline V gives CDR1 MGHDK, CDR2 SYGVNS. With 5 bases removed from V and 5 bases from J, the gap between germline ends came to 21 bases.

The rearrangement joins TRBV11-2 to TRBJ2-5; 8 bases are shared with TRBD1. CDR1 and CDR2 (germline): SGHAT, FQNNGV. Unmatched junction bases numbered 12, after V lost 4 bases and J lost 2 bases. The length of the CDR3 is 17 residues. DNA of the CDR3: TGTGCCAGCAGCTCCCTTATATCACAGGGGGATCAAGAGACCCAGTACTTC. Translating gives CASSSLISQGDQETQYF.

This clone was detected a few times. The J gene is TRBJ2-3, the V gene TRBV20-1; 11 bases agree with TRBD2. The CDR3 length is 16 residues. V dropped 3 bases and J dropped 2; count of bases not matched to a gene: 7. Germline V gives CDR1 DFQATT, CDR2 SNEGSKA (reference sequence). The CDR3 sequence is CSASRLAGGTTDTQYF. The CDR3 DNA sequence: TGCAGTGCTAGTAGGCTAGCGGGAGGAACCACAGATACGCAGTATTTT.

The chain employs TRBV7-7 and TRBJ2-1, with no clear D. V lost 2 bases, J lost 9 bases, and 14 bases lay in between. CDR1 is SSHAT, CDR2 FNYEAQ, per germline (reference sequence). This CDR3 is 14 amino acids long. For the CDR3, the DNA is TGTGCCAGCAGCTTACGTCGCGATGGCGGTGAGCAGTTCTTC. It codes for CASSLRRDGGEQFF. The variable domain in full, completed from reference TRBV7-7 and TRBJ2-1, reads GAGVSQSPRYKVTKRGQDVTLRCDPISSHATLYWYQQALGQGPEFLTYFNYEAQPDKSGLPSDRFSAERPEGSISTLTIQRTEQRDSAMYRCASSLRRDGGEQFFGPGTRLTVL.

The chain employs TRBV5-8 and TRBJ1-6, with D hard to call. The CDR3 has 13 amino acids. V dropped 3 bases and J dropped 10 bases, with 11 bases sitting between them. CDR1 is SGHTS, CDR2 YDEGEE, per germline. For the CDR3, the DNA is TGTGCCAGCAGCTACGATCAGTACTCACCCCTCCACTTT. This sequence encodes CASSYDQYSPLHF.

The gene calls are TRBV19 and TRBJ2-1, with 7 bases that match TRBD2. The germline gives CDR1 LNHDA, CDR2 SQIVND (reference sequence). The CDR3 loop spans 16 amino acids. The V and J ends lost 3 bases and 0 bases, in that order; junction bases with no gene match: 5. CDR3 protein: CASSMPLAASYNEQFF. In nucleotides, the CDR3 is TGTGCCAGTAGTATGCCCCTAGCGGCCTCCTACAATGAGCAGTTCTTC.

The chain has TRBV29-1 and TRBJ2-7; D unresolved. V dropped 6 bases and J dropped 3 bases, with 6 bases sitting between them. Looked up from germline, CDR1 is SQVTM and CDR2 is ANQGSEA. The CDR3 is made up of 10 amino acids. The CDR3 is CSVANYEQYF. In DNA, the CDR3 is TGCAGCGTCGCGAACTACGAGCAGTACTTC.

The chain has TRBV5-1 and TRBJ1-2, with TRBD1 matching 7 bases. Germline CDR1 reads SGHRS; CDR2 reads YFSETQ. V was pared by 0 bases and J by 4 bases, with 3 bases of the junction left unmatched. There are 14 residues in the CDR3. This CDR3 reads CASSLGQGGYGYTF. The CDR3, as DNA: TGCGCCAGCAGCTTGGGACAGGGAGGCTATGGCTACACCTTC.

The chain links TRBV10-3 to TRBJ1-5; unclear D gene. Germline V gene sequence: CDR1 ENHRY, CDR2 SYGVKD. There are 12 residues in the CDR3. Trimming cost V 3 bases and J 5 bases, with 5 bases left between them. DNA for the CDR3: TGTGCCATCAGTGACTCCTATCAGCCCCAGCATTTT. Residues: CAISDSYQPQHF.

This sequence joins TRBV2 and TRBJ2-7; D might be TRBD2 (5 bases). This CDR3 region has 14 residues. Germline CDR1 reads SNHLY; CDR2 reads FYNNEI. The V end lost 4 bases, the J end lost 1 base, and 11 bases lay between the germline ends. The CDR3 DNA reads as TGTGCCAGCAGTGCCGGGGTGGAGTCCTACGAGCAGTACTTC. Its protein is CASSAGVESYEQYF.